Following are 28 T cell receptor beta chains from one sample sequenced in a study of blood T cell repertoires in COVID-19. Only in-frame clones appear in the TCRdb table, and some are missing; sequencing was by immunoSEQ multiplex PCR. This sample yields more than 150,000 clones, of which 75% to 90% are seen a single time; 2.4% belongs to the top ten. The sequencing sample was made of peripheral blood. These TCRs come from a woman in her 70s with acute or convalescent COVID-19.

This chain uses TRBV25-1 with TRBJ1-2; D might be TRBD1 (6 bases). This CDR3 region has 16 residues. V lost 4 bases and J lost 5, with 20 bases in between. Germline V gene data show CDR1 as MGHDK and CDR2 as SYGVNS. In nucleotides, the CDR3 is TGTGCCAGCAGTGCCGGGGGGGGCACCGGAAGTTATGGCTACACCTTC. Translating it yields CASSAGGGTGSYGYTF.

This chain connects TRBV4-1 to TRBJ2-2, with D possibly matching TRBD2 (7 bases). Trimming pared 0 bases from V and 4 bases from J, leaving 15 bases between. Germline loops: CDR1 MGHRA, CDR2 YSYEKL. CDR3 length: 17 residues. DNA of the CDR3: TGCGCCAGCAGCCAAGATAGGGGGGGGACTATCACCGGGGAGCTGTTTTTT. Amino acid sequence: CASSQDRGGTITGELFF.

The chain combines TRBV7-9 with TRBJ1-2; D is uncertain. CDR1 and CDR2 (germline): SEHNR, FQNEAQ (reference sequence). This CDR3 has 13 amino acids. Trimming removed 1 base at V and 4 bases at J, with 7 bases between. Here the CDR3 DNA reads TGTGCCAGCAGCTTAGTCTCGAGCTATGGCTACACCTTC. It codes for CASSLVSSYGYTF.

The chain couples TRBV5-6 to TRBJ2-5, with 8 bases matching TRBD2. The junction had 3 bases not matched to a gene; V was cut back by 0 bases and J by 2 bases. Germline CDR1 reads SGHDT; CDR2 reads YYEEEE. The CDR3 sequence is 15 residues long. The CDR3 DNA follows: TGTGCCAGCAGCTTGGTCGGGGGGGATCAAGAGACCCAGTACTTC. The encoded protein is CASSLVGGDQETQYF.

The CDR3 DNA reads as TGTGCCAGCAGGACGGGGGGGTTCTACAATGAGCAGTTCTTC. It yields the protein CASRTGGFYNEQFF. J is TRBJ2-1 and V is TRBV6-5; 8 bases fit TRBD2. Unmatched junction bases numbered 4, after V lost 6 bases and J lost 3 bases. This CDR3 comprises 14 residues. The germline CDR1 and CDR2 sequences are MNHEY and SVGAGI.

The chain employs TRBV10-3 and TRBJ2-1; 14 bases are shared with TRBD2. Germline V lookup: CDR1 ENHRY, CDR2 SYGVKD. The V segment lost 2 bases and the J segment 1 base; nucleotides outside the gene matches: 4. CDR3 size: 18 residues. CDR3 bases: TGTGCCATCAGTGAGGAGGGACTAGCGGGGGTATCCTACAATGAGCAGTTCTTC. Translation gives CAISEEGLAGVSYNEQFF.

V and J are TRBV3-1 (or the pseudogene TRBV3-2) and TRBJ2-5; 7 nucleotides line up with TRBD2. Per the germline V gene, CDR1 is LGHDT and CDR2 is YNNKEL (reference sequence). This CDR3 comprises 14 residues. The J segment lost 5 bases and the V segment lost 6 bases, leaving 9 bases of the junction unmatched. CDR3 bases: TGTGCCAGCAGACTAAGCGGGGCCGGGGAGACCCAGTACTTC. Protein product: CASRLSGAGETQYF.

The chain employs TRBV6-5 and TRBJ1-5; a possible D gene is TRBD1 (5 bases). The CDR3 length is 13 residues. Germline assignment: CDR1 MNHEY and CDR2 SVGAGI. V lost 4 bases, J lost 7 bases, and 11 bases lay in between. The CDR3 nucleotides read TGTGCCAGCAGTTCAGGGTTTCGGCAGCCCCAGCATTTT. Amino acid sequence: CASSSGFRQPQHF.

This rearrangement joins TRBV4-1 to TRBJ2-6, with D tentatively TRBD1 (6 bases). The V end was cut by 0 bases, the J end by 2 bases, with 11 bases between. The CDR3 runs to 17 residues. Per the germline V gene, CDR1 is MGHRA and CDR2 is YSYEKL. CDR3 nucleotides: TGCGCCAGCAGCCAAGATCGAGGGGGACCTGGGGCCAACGTCCTGACTTTC. It encodes CASSQDRGGPGANVLTF.

CDR3 amino acids: CAWRTGKNTEAFF. CDR3 DNA sequence: TGTGCCTGGAGGACAGGGAAGAACACTGAAGCTTTCTTT. This chain joins TRBV30 and TRBJ1-1; 7 bases match TRBD1. Trimming cost V 3 bases and J 1 base; bases outside gene matches: 2. The CDR3 loop spans 13 amino acids. Germline V CDR1 and CDR2: GTSNPN, SVGIG (reference sequence).

CDR3 DNA sequence: TGCGCCAGCAGCTTGGCCGTAGGGGACTCTGGGGCCAACGTCCTGACTTTC. It is translated as CASSLAVGDSGANVLTF. This chain uses TRBV5-1 with TRBJ2-6, with a weak D call TRBD1 (5 bases). Trimming left V 0 bases short and J 0 bases short, with 10 bases between. This CDR3 is 17 amino acids long. The germline gives CDR1 SGHRS, CDR2 YFSETQ.

The chain joins TRBV2 to TRBJ1-1; the match to TRBD1 covers 12 bases. Germline V gene data show CDR1 as SNHLY and CDR2 as FYNNEI. The CDR3 is 19 amino acids. With V trimmed by 6 bases and J by 3 bases, 17 bases remained unmatched. CDR3 protein: CASRLGSGTGGMVDTEAFF. The CDR3 DNA reads as TGTGCCAGCAGATTAGGATCCGGGACAGGGGGCATGGTGGACACTGAAGCTTTCTTT. Looking up the rest from reference TRBV2 and TRBJ1-1 gives the full variable domain: EPEVTQTPSHQVTQMGQEVILRCVPISNHLYFYWYRQILGQKVEFLVSFYNNEISEKSEIFDDQFSVERPDGSNFTLKIRSTKLEDSAMYFCASRLGSGTGGMVDTEAFFGQGTRLTVV.

The rearrangement joins TRBV3-1 (or the pseudogene TRBV3-2) to TRBJ1-4; unclear D gene. V lost 3 bases and J 5 bases, leaving 19 bases between the germline ends. Per the germline V gene, CDR1 is LGHDT and CDR2 is YNNKEL (reference sequence). The CDR3 totals 17 residues. The CDR3 spells CASSHSNLGRLNEKLFF. The CDR3 nucleotides are TGTGCCAGCAGCCACTCAAATTTGGGCAGACTAAATGAAAAACTGTTTTTT.

CDR3 loop: CSVGDRVDGYTF. The CDR3 DNA follows: TGCAGCGTGGGGGACAGGGTCGATGGCTACACCTTC. The rearrangement joins TRBV29-1 to TRBJ1-2, with 9 bases aligning to TRBD1. This CDR3 has 12 residues. Germline V gene lookup returns CDR1 SQVTM and CDR2 ANQGSEA. Trimming at V came to 6 bases and at J to 6 bases, leaving 5 bases not matched to a gene.

A single count supports this clone. The junction departs from germline at one end; a sequencing error may be responsible. The rearrangement joins TRBV4-1 to TRBJ1-2; D remains unclear. Looked up from germline, CDR1 is MGHRA and CDR2 is YSYEKL. The CDR3 loop spans 12 amino acids. CDR3 in DNA: TGCGCCAGCAGCCAACGCGCATGTGGGCCGTACTTC. Its protein is CASSQRACGPYF.

This chain joins TRBV7-9 and TRBJ1-4; 8 bases are a match to TRBD1. The CDR3 runs to 15 residues. V dropped 4 bases and J dropped 4; count of bases not matched to a gene: 5. Germline V gene lookup returns CDR1 SEHNR and CDR2 FQNEAQ (reference sequence). The CDR3 region has the DNA TGTGCCAGCAGCTGGGGACAGGCCGGTAATGAAAAACTGTTTTTT. The encoded protein is CASSWGQAGNEKLFF.

This clone is a singleton in its sample. CDR3: CASSHLNQRENSPLHF. Here the CDR3 DNA reads TGTGCCAGCAGCCACTTAAACCAGCGAGAGAATTCACCCCTCCACTTT. This sequence joins TRBV3-1 (or the pseudogene TRBV3-2) and TRBJ1-6; no clear D gene. The V gene's germline CDR1 is LGHDT and CDR2 YNNKEL (reference sequence). This CDR3 has 16 residues. With 3 bases removed from V and 7 bases from J, the gap between germline ends came to 16 bases.

This chain joins TRBV6-6 and TRBJ2-5; D is perhaps TRBD1 (6 bases). V was pared by 5 bases and J by 3 bases, with 10 bases between. CDR1 and CDR2 (germline): MNHNY, SVGAGI (reference sequence). The CDR3 spans 13 residues. The CDR3 region is CASSRGQKETQYF. In nucleotides, the CDR3 is TGTGCCAGCAGTCGAGGACAGAAAGAGACCCAGTACTTC.

The chain employs TRBV5-5 and TRBJ1-6, with D hard to call. There are 13 residues in the CDR3. Germline V gene data show CDR1 as SGHKS and CDR2 as YYEKEE (reference sequence). Trimming removed 0 bases at V and 8 bases at J, with 6 bases between. The CDR3 sequence: CASSLDVDSPLHF. CDR3 in DNA: TGTGCCAGCAGCTTGGATGTAGATTCACCCCTCCACTTT. The full variable domain, completed using reference TRBV5-5 and TRBJ1-6, is DAGVTQSPTHLIKTRGQQVTLRCSPISGHKSVSWYQQVLGQGPQFIFQYYEKEERGRGNFPDRFSARQFPNYSSELNVNALLLGDSALYLCASSLDVDSPLHFGNGTRLTVT.

The rearrangement uses TRBV7-2 and TRBJ2-2, with a weak D call TRBD1 (6 bases). Trimming removed 1 base from V and 5 bases from J, with 11 bases in between. This CDR3 contains 15 residues. Germline V gene sequence: CDR1 SGHTA, CDR2 FQGNSA. The CDR3 coding sequence is TGTGCCAGCAGCTTAGGGAGCAGGGGAACCGGGGAGCTGTTTTTT. This encodes CASSLGSRGTGELFF.

The rearrangement uses TRBV4-1 and TRBJ2-5; D may be TRBD2 (7 bases). Germline V gives CDR1 MGHRA, CDR2 YSYEKL. This CDR3 contains 16 residues. V lost 4 bases to trimming and J lost 4 bases, with 19 bases between them. CDR3: CASSRLFRGGTETQYF. DNA of the CDR3: TGCGCCAGCAGCCGCCTGTTTCGCGGGGGCACAGAGACCCAGTACTTC.

The rearrangement uses TRBV13 and TRBJ2-7, with D tentatively TRBD1 (6 bases). Deletions cut 5 bases from V and 5 bases from J, with 19 bases between. Germline-derived CDR1 and CDR2 are PRHDT and FYEKMQ (reference sequence). This CDR3 comprises 15 residues. The CDR3 loop is CASSRQVDLVHEQYF. DNA for the CDR3: TGTGCCAGCAGCCGACAGGTAGACTTGGTCCACGAGCAGTACTTC.

The V gene is TRBV7-9, the J gene TRBJ2-1; TRBD2 agrees at 9 bases. The germline V gene has CDR1 SEHNR and CDR2 FQNEAQ (reference sequence). The trim removed 5 bases at V and 6 bases at J, leaving 5 bases unmatched. The CDR3 has 14 amino acids. CDR3 sequence: CASSLTSGPNEQFF. CDR3 nucleotides: TGTGCCAGCAGCCTGACTAGCGGCCCCAATGAGCAGTTCTTC.

In its sample, this clone was seen once. This rearrangement joins TRBV6-2 or TRBV6-3 to TRBJ2-3; 12 nucleotides match TRBD2. Germline V gene lookup returns CDR1 MNHEY and CDR2 SVGEGT. The CDR3 loop spans 20 amino acids. J was trimmed by 2 bases and V by 0 bases; bases with no gene match: 12. CDR3 protein: CASSYSASGGASPHTDTQYF. Here the CDR3 DNA reads TGTGCCAGCAGTTACTCGGCTAGCGGGGGGGCCAGCCCCCACACAGATACGCAGTATTTT.

The chain links TRBV13 to TRBJ1-1; 8 nucleotides agree with TRBD1. The CDR3 is 16 residues long. Looked up from germline, CDR1 is PRHDT and CDR2 is FYEKMQ (reference sequence). V dropped 4 bases and J dropped 0; count of bases not matched to a gene: 7. The CDR3 DNA reads as TGTGCCAGCAGCTCGACAGGGGCCTGGATGAACACTGAAGCTTTCTTT. It yields the protein CASSSTGAWMNTEAFF.

The chain recombines TRBV6-5 with TRBJ2-7; 11 bases fit TRBD1. The CDR3 sequence is 13 residues long. The germline V gene encodes CDR1 MNHEY and CDR2 SVGAGI. V shed 6 bases and J 7 bases; nucleotides not matched to a gene: 5. As DNA, the CDR3 is TGTGCCAGCAGGTCGGGACAGGGGGGGGAGCAGTACGTC. It translates to CASRSGQGGEQYV.

The gene calls are TRBV6-1 and TRBJ1-5, with D possibly being TRBD1 (5 bases). The CDR3 has 16 amino acids. Between the trimmed V and J ends, which lost 2 bases and 0 bases, there was a span of 11 bases. The germline gives CDR1 MNHNS, CDR2 SASEGT. This CDR3 is CASSELGGDSNQPQHF. CDR3 in DNA: TGTGCCAGCAGTGAACTGGGAGGGGATAGCAATCAGCCCCAGCATTTT.

The CDR3 protein is CASSYSIGQGAGGYTF. CDR3 nucleotides: TGTGCCAGCAGTTACTCAATTGGACAGGGGGCGGGTGGCTACACCTTC. The J gene is TRBJ1-2, the V gene TRBV6-5; TRBD1 matches at 11 bases. This CDR3 is 16 amino acids long. The germline V gene encodes CDR1 MNHEY and CDR2 SVGAGI. V shed 0 bases and J 7 bases; nucleotides not matched to a gene: 7.